This T cell receptor beta chain was captured by sequencing in a study of cytomegalovirus exposure and HLA in healthy donors (dated by TCRdb to the late 2010s). Concerning the study at large: A later analysis indicated that the 130 or so validation repertoires were generated on the platform also employed for the approximately 700 repertoires of the first cohort. To predict cytomegalovirus infection status, the study brought together high-throughput TCR immunosequencing, statistical association of individual TCRs with disease status, and machine learning. The study aimed to test whether cataloging public T cell receptors could reveal signatures of past pathogen exposure. In addition to the first cohort of approximately 650 subjects, a separate validation cohort of some 120 different subjects was used.

Receptors were amplified or captured by the immunoSEQ multiplex PCR assay. The original pipeline was this. A statistical classification framework was built to diagnose cytomegalovirus status from the catalog of TCR beta chain sequences. TCRdb mirrors the immuneACCESS table, restricted to in-frame sequences. Some clones are absent from its copies; in checked studies, under half trace to an unresolved V gene, and the reason for the others is unknown. The V and J calls and clone size were taken over from that table, and D and trimming were inferred from the DNA. The sample profile shows about 150,000 clones; just over 85% of them were found once. Clones ranked in the top ten supply about 1.9% of the sample. As for this clone: Its antigen is not yet known. No per-base quality is available; no much larger clone lies one base away.

The CDR3 runs 12 amino acids, cysteine and phenylalanine included. Only the CDR3 region is kept as DNA, spanning 36 bases read in frame from base 1. The CDR1 and CDR2 encoded by the germline V gene are KGHSH and LQKENI. Trimming takes 8 bases off V and 6 bases off J; junction bases not matched to a gene: 6. Separate from the approximately 670-subject first cohort, the validation cohort of more than 90 subjects was the group to which the donors belonged. Broader findings and caveats from the paper: A later analysis lacked HLA typing for the validation cohort, so it scored co-occurrence in that cohort across all 110 or so repertoires. In vitro tests confirmed that a few of the cytomegalovirus-associated TCR beta chains recognize cytomegalovirus antigens. In both the original and validation cohorts, the classifier was reported to diagnose cytomegalovirus status with high specificity and sensitivity. Most TCR sequences were seen in very few donors, while some public TCRs were found in many individuals. According to the authors, the approach could potentially be generalized to other disease states and immunological phenotypes. In the study, 164 TCR beta chains were listed as associated with cytomegalovirus. Subsequent analysis determined that TCRs grouped into clusters in the first cohort also showed a tendency toward co-occurrence across the 120 or so validation repertoires, and about 94% of cluster scores exceeded 0.

This sequence was found in a human donor in good health. The sequenced sample was PBMCs. The rearranged chain carries TRBV18 and TRBJ1-1; TRBD1 aligns with 7 central bases. The DNA sequence is as follows: TGTGCCAGCACTCAAACAGGGGCTGAAGCTTTCTTT. Translation gives CASTQTGAEAFF.